One and the same sample provided the 29 T cell receptor beta chains below, sequenced in a study of CD8+CD57+ T cells in acquired aplastic anemia. Genomic DNA was employed as the template in profiling TCR beta VDJ and CDR3. Using its own MiXCR run on the reads, TCRdb lists one record per CDR3 protein. Of about 160,000 distinct CDR3 sequences listed, approximately 40% are singletons. Specimen: sorted CD4+, CD8+, or CD8+CD57+ T cells (not recorded which) from PBMCs. The source of these receptors is a human donor in good health.

The rearrangement joins TRBV10-1 to TRBJ1-1; tentatively, D is TRBD1 (5 bases). The germline gives CDR1 WNHNN, CDR2 SYGVQD (reference sequence). Trimming left V 5 bases short and J 4 bases short, with 14 bases between. The CDR3 covers 14 residues. CDR3 sequence: CASSYAPGRTEAFF. CDR3 sequence (DNA): TGCGCCAGCAGTTACGCCCCAGGGCGCACTGAAGCTTTCTTT.

In its sample, this clonotype was seen a few times. This chain uses TRBV12-5 with TRBJ2-2, with 13 bases fitting TRBD2. Trimming at V came to 6 bases and at J to 4 bases, leaving 8 bases not matched to a gene. Germline V gene lookup returns CDR1 LGHNT and CDR2 FRNRAP. The CDR3 length is 17 residues. Here the CDR3 reads CASGPKTSGGFTGELFF. As DNA, the CDR3 is TGTGCTAGTGGGCCCAAGACTAGCGGGGGGTTCACCGGGGAGCTGTTTTTT.

The chain links TRBV11-2 to TRBJ2-3; the match to TRBD2 covers 8 bases. This CDR3 region has 15 residues. Germline V gene lookup returns CDR1 SGHAT and CDR2 FQNNGV. Unmatched junction bases numbered 18, after V lost 11 bases and J lost 8 bases. The CDR3 DNA reads as TGTGCCTTCAACGGCTTAGCGGGACGAGGCGGTACGCAGTATTTT. This encodes CAFNGLAGRGGTQYF.

Comments on this clonotype: The conserved closing phenylalanine or tryptophan is absent in this CDR3, likely reflecting a read error. Because the CDR3's place on the DNA is in doubt, the DNA is left out and the CDR3 is given as listed by TCRdb. The chain combines TRBV7-8 with TRBJ1-6; the table calls TRBD1, which could not be checked here. CDR1 is SGHVS, CDR2 FQNEAQ, per germline. With termini counted, the CDR3 has 8 amino acids. The CDR3 spells CASSLART.

This clonotype was seen many times. The chain links TRBV12-3 or TRBV12-4 to TRBJ2-7, with unresolved D. The CDR3 spans 15 residues. The V end was cut by 2 bases, the J end by 1 base, with 12 bases between. CDR3 coding DNA: TGTGCCAGCAGTTTAATAGCAAAGACATCCTACGAGCAGTACTTC. It codes for CASSLIAKTSYEQYF.

This clonotype was recorded many times. CDR3 sequence: CASSIANSDSSNQPQHF. Here the CDR3 DNA reads TGTGCCAGTAGTATAGCCAATTCCGACAGTAGCAATCAGCCCCAGCATTTT. The chain joins TRBV19 to TRBJ1-5; D is possibly TRBD1 (5 bases). V was trimmed by 1 base and J by 0 bases, leaving 13 bases between them. This CDR3 has 17 residues. The germline V gene encodes CDR1 LNHDA and CDR2 SQIVND (reference sequence).

The chain is built from TRBV7-8 and TRBJ2-7, with 14 bases fitting TRBD2. Germline CDR1 SGHVS, CDR2 FQNEAQ. Trimming took 7 bases from V and 6 from J; bases not matched to a gene: 8. The CDR3 totals 15 residues. The chain's CDR3 is CASINGLAGGTEQYF. In nucleotides, the CDR3 is TGTGCCAGCATAAATGGACTAGCGGGAGGTACCGAGCAGTACTTC. Full variable domain (outside the CDR3, taken from reference TRBV7-8 and TRBJ2-7): GAGVSQSPRYKVAKRGQDVALRCDPISGHVSLFWYQQALGQGPEFLTYFQNEAQLDKSGLPSDRFFAERPEGSVSTLKIQRTQQEDSAVYLCASINGLAGGTEQYFGPGTRLTVT.

This clonotype was observed a few times. The V and J genes are TRBV7-9 and TRBJ1-5; 7 bases align to TRBD1. CDR3 size: 17 residues. Per germline, CDR1 SEHNR and CDR2 FQNEAQ (reference sequence). With V trimmed by 1 base and J by 3 bases, 9 bases remained unmatched. The CDR3 DNA follows: TGTGCCAGCAGCTTAGGGGGGTGGGACAGCTCCAATCAGCCCCAGCATTTT. Protein product: CASSLGGWDSSNQPQHF.

Comment on this clonotype: A much larger clone differs by one base, so this may be a read error. The conserved final phenylalanine or tryptophan is absent from the CDR3, which likely points to a read error. The rearrangement uses TRBV4-1 and TRBJ2-7; no clear D gene. V was shortened by 0 bases and J by 3 bases, with 6 bases between the two germline ends. From germline, CDR1 is MGHRA and CDR2 YSYEKL. The CDR3 length is 13 residues. For the CDR3, the DNA is TGCGCCAGCAGCCAAGATGAAGACTACGAGCAGTACCTC. Encoded protein: CASSQDEDYEQYL.

The gene calls are TRBV5-1 and TRBJ2-1; 11 nucleotides match TRBD2. The CDR3 runs to 18 residues. V shed 4 bases and J 6 bases; nucleotides not matched to a gene: 15. CDR1 and CDR2 (germline): SGHRS, YFSETQ. CDR3: CASSMGRASGGWGNEQFF. CDR3 DNA sequence: TGCGCCAGCAGCATGGGTAGGGCTAGCGGGGGGTGGGGCAATGAGCAGTTCTTC. The entire variable domain, with the rest obtained from reference TRBV5-1 and TRBJ2-1, is as follows: KAGVTQTPRYLIKTRGQQVTLSCSPISGHRSVSWYQQTPGQGLQFLFEYFSETQRNKGNFPGRFSGRQFSNSRSEMNVSTLELGDSALYLCASSMGRASGGWGNEQFFGPGTRLTVL.

The gene calls are TRBV10-3 and TRBJ1-1; D is unresolved. The germline V gene has CDR1 ENHRY and CDR2 SYGVKD. This CDR3 is 12 amino acids long. The V end was cut by 0 bases, the J end by 10 bases, with 9 bases between. This CDR3 reads CAISESTTVAFF. For the CDR3, the DNA is TGTGCCATCAGTGAGTCCACCACGGTAGCTTTCTTT.

As to this clonotype: This CDR3 fails to terminate in the conserved phenylalanine or tryptophan, so it likely reflects a read error. The chain employs TRBV20-1 and TRBJ2-1; D call uncertain. Deletions cut 0 bases from V and 0 bases from J, with 9 bases between. Germline CDR1 is DFQATT and CDR2 is SNEGSKA (reference sequence). The length of the CDR3 is 15 residues. CDR3 loop: CSARDVRSSYNEQFL. The CDR3 DNA reads TGCAGTGCTAGAGATGTGAGGAGCTCCTACAATGAGCAGTTCCTC.

The chain links TRBV7-9 to TRBJ1-2; maybe TRBD1 (6 bases). This CDR3 has 13 amino acids. Germline V gene sequence: CDR1 SEHNR, CDR2 FQNEAQ (reference sequence). The V and J ends lost 5 bases and 4 bases respectively, with 11 bases between them. Here the CDR3 DNA reads TGTGCCAGCAGCCAAGGACAGACCTATGGCTACACCTTC. The encoded protein is CASSQGQTYGYTF. The full variable domain, completed using reference TRBV7-9 and TRBJ1-2, is DTGVSQNPRHKITKRGQNVTFRCDPISEHNRLYWYRQTLGQGPEFLTYFQNEAQLEKSRLLSDRFSAERPKGSFSTLEIQRTEQGDSAMYLCASSQGQTYGYTFGSGTRLTVV.

In this sample, this clonotype turned up many times. The rearrangement uses TRBV9 and TRBJ2-5; TRBD1 matches at 8 bases. Trimming at V came to 3 bases and at J to 4 bases, leaving 8 bases not matched to a gene. The CDR3 length is 15 residues. Germline V gives CDR1 SGDLS, CDR2 YYNGEE. Here the CDR3 DNA reads TGTGCCAGCAGCGCAGGACAGGGAGTATCAGAGACCCAGTACTTC. Amino acid sequence: CASSAGQGVSETQYF.

The V call is TRBV2, the J call TRBJ2-1; TRBD1 matches 8 bases. CDR1 and CDR2 (germline): SNHLY, FYNNEI. The CDR3 extends over 15 amino acids. With V trimmed by 6 bases and J by 2 bases, 6 bases remained unmatched. CDR3 region: CASRGQVGAYNEQFF. The DNA for the CDR3 is TGTGCCAGCAGGGGACAGGTTGGGGCCTACAATGAGCAGTTCTTC.

This clonotype was counted a single time. V and J are TRBV5-1 and TRBJ2-2; D possibly corresponds to TRBD1 (5 bases). Germline V CDR1 and CDR2: SGHRS, YFSETQ. The CDR3 runs to 17 residues. V lost 4 bases to trimming and J lost 0 bases, with 16 bases between them. CDR3: CASSQGPGASNTGELFF. In DNA form, the CDR3 reads TGCGCCAGCAGCCAGGGCCCAGGAGCCTCGAACACCGGGGAGCTGTTTTTT. Full variable domain (remainder filled in from reference TRBV5-1 and TRBJ2-2): KAGVTQTPRYLIKTRGQQVTLSCSPISGHRSVSWYQQTPGQGLQFLFEYFSETQRNKGNFPGRFSGRQFSNSRSEMNVSTLELGDSALYLCASSQGPGASNTGELFFGEGSRLTVL.

There are many counts of this clonotype. The genes are TRBV7-2 and TRBJ2-3; 8 bases line up with TRBD2. Germline loops: CDR1 SGHTA, CDR2 FQGNSA. The CDR3 covers 15 residues. Germline trimming cut 5 bases from V and 6 bases from J; bases unmatched to any gene: 10. CDR3 nucleotides: TGTGCCAGCAGCCCCGGGAGGGTTAGCGGGGATACGCAGTATTTT. Translation: CASSPGRVSGDTQYF.

The gene calls are TRBV7-6 and TRBJ1-5, with D hard to call. The germline gives CDR1 SGHVS, CDR2 FNYEAQ. Trimming pared 5 bases from V and 1 base from J, leaving 9 bases between. CDR3 length: 14 residues. The CDR3 reads CASSPSNSNQPQHF. CDR3 coding DNA: TGTGCCAGCAGCCCCTCCAACAGCAATCAGCCCCAGCATTTT.

The rearrangement uses TRBV9 and TRBJ2-5; D possibly corresponds to TRBD1 (6 bases). Germline assignment: CDR1 SGDLS and CDR2 YYNGEE. The V end was cut by 1 base, the J end by 5 bases, with 15 bases between. The CDR3 has 15 amino acids. The CDR3 DNA sequence: TGTGCCAGCAGCGTAACAGGGTTTAGTGGGGAGACCCAGTACTTC. The encoded protein is CASSVTGFSGETQYF.

This clonotype showed up just a few times. The chain employs TRBV2 and TRBJ2-1; D may correspond to TRBD1 or TRBD2 (5 bases each). The germline V gene encodes CDR1 SNHLY and CDR2 FYNNEI. The V and J ends lost 6 bases and 8 bases respectively, with 14 bases between them. The CDR3 sequence is 13 residues long. CDR3 nucleotide sequence: TGTGCCAGCAGGGGACGACTGCGCGATGAGCAGTTCTTC. The encoded protein is CASRGRLRDEQFF.

The chain has TRBV7-3 and TRBJ2-2; TRBD2 aligns across 9 bases. CDR1 is SGHTA and CDR2 is FQGTGA in the germline V gene. V trimming: 2 bases; J trimming: 3 bases; junction bases outside the gene matches: 7. This CDR3 contains 17 residues. CDR3 amino acids: CASSLVGGGAYTGELFF. CDR3 sequence (DNA): TGTGCCAGCAGCTTAGTTGGCGGGGGGGCCTACACCGGGGAGCTGTTTTTT.

This clonotype occurred many times. The J gene is TRBJ2-7, the V gene TRBV6-5; 7 nucleotides line up with TRBD2. CDR3 size: 16 residues. The germline V gene encodes CDR1 MNHEY and CDR2 SVGAGI. Losses at the gene ends were 1 base for V and 3 bases for J; bases not matched to a gene: 9. The CDR3 DNA reads as TGTGCCAGCAGTTACTACCTTCTAGCGGTGGGCTACGAGCAGTACTTC. The encoded protein is CASSYYLLAVGYEQYF.

This clonotype is a singleton in its sample. This clone may be a read error of a much larger clone one base away. The chain joins TRBV30 to TRBJ1-2; TRBD1 agrees at 8 bases. The length of the CDR3 is 14 residues. J gave up 4 bases and V 5 bases, and 9 bases lay outside the gene matches. Germline CDR1 GTSNPN, CDR2 SVGIG (reference sequence). The CDR3 loop is CAWWGGRGLYGYTF. In DNA, the CDR3 is TGTGCCTGGTGGGGGGGCAGGGGGCTCTATGGCTACACCTTC.

This clonotype was recorded a few times. The rearrangement joins TRBV7-2 to TRBJ2-1, with 15 bases aligning to TRBD2. The CDR3 consists of 16 residues. Germline trimming cut 5 bases from V and 4 bases from J; bases unmatched to any gene: 3. Germline loops: CDR1 SGHTA, CDR2 FQGNSA. Written as DNA, the CDR3 is TGTGCCAGCAGCGTCGGGACTAGCGGGGGGTACAATGAGCAGTTCTTC. Encoded protein: CASSVGTSGGYNEQFF.

The chain carries TRBV2 and TRBJ1-2; TRBD1 might be the D (5 bases). The CDR3 has 13 amino acids. V dropped 7 bases and J dropped 6 bases, with 15 bases sitting between them. Germline CDR1 SNHLY, CDR2 FYNNEI. The CDR3 DNA reads TGTGCCAGCATGGAGCAGGGCAACAATGGCTACACCTTC. As protein: CASMEQGNNGYTF.

This clonotype was seen ten or more times. The V gene is TRBV5-6, the J gene TRBJ1-1, with unresolved D. Per germline, CDR1 SGHDT and CDR2 YYEEEE. Trimming stripped 5 bases from V and 6 bases from J, with 14 bases between. The length of the CDR3 is 13 residues. The CDR3: CASRRRVFAEAFF. CDR3 DNA: TGTGCCAGCAGACGCCGGGTGTTCGCTGAAGCTTTCTTT.

There are many counts of this clonotype. The J gene is TRBJ1-2, the V gene TRBV7-9; no clear D. Germline values: CDR1 SEHNR, CDR2 FQNEAQ (reference sequence). This CDR3 is built from 13 residues. V dropped 0 bases and J dropped 7 bases, with 9 bases sitting between them. The CDR3 DNA reads as TGTGCCAGCAGCTTAGCAGGCGAGCGTGGCTACACCTTC. Protein product: CASSLAGERGYTF.

This clonotype was picked up many times. The rearrangement uses TRBV6-6 and TRBJ1-1, with 9 bases fitting TRBD1. The CDR3 consists of 12 residues. Germline CDR1 MNHNY, CDR2 SVGAGI (reference sequence). Germline trimming cut 6 bases from V and 10 bases from J; bases unmatched to any gene: 6. In DNA, the CDR3 is TGTGCCAGCAGCCGGACAGGGGTTGGAGCTTTCTTT. Protein sequence: CASSRTGVGAFF.

Turning to this clonotype: One base away lies a much larger clone, so this may be a sequencing read error. The CDR3 spells CASSRDGLGYTF. In DNA form, the CDR3 reads TGTGCCAGCAGCCGAGATGGGCTCGGCTACACCTTC. V usage is TRBV3-1 and J usage is TRBJ1-2; no clear D gene. Germline V gene sequence: CDR1 LGHDT, CDR2 YNNKEL (reference sequence). The V and J ends lost 4 bases and 8 bases respectively, with 11 bases between them. The CDR3 is 12 amino acids.